This T cell receptor beta chain is drawn from a study of blood T cell repertoires in COVID-19. Study-level information: Samples representing acute and convalescent COVID-19 were sourced from the United States, Italy and Spain.

Exposed volunteers were people who met a COVID-19 case within 2 weeks before study entry. Authors' data handling: Estimation of nucleated cell counts relied on the amplification of reference gene primers. The data were produced by immunoSEQ multiplex PCR, yet TCRdb's version contains in-frame clones alone and is incomplete. V and J calls and clone size are given by that table; D and trimming were obtained from the DNA. The data contain roughly 430,000 clones, 88% of them singletons. This CDR3 comprises 16 residues. V lost 4 bases to trimming and J lost 4 bases; unmatched junction nucleotides: 9. The germline CDR1 and CDR2 sequences are SGHKS and YYEKEE (reference sequence).

Sequenced sample: PBMCs or T cells enriched from blood (not recorded which). The receptor's source is a woman under 30 who had been exposed to COVID-19. The V call is TRBV5-5, the J call TRBJ1-4; 8 bases are shared with TRBD1. In DNA, the CDR3 is TGTGCCAGCAGCCAGACAGGGGTCTTTCTTAATGAAAAACTGTTTTTT. It codes for CASSQTGVFLNEKLFF.